Listed below are T cell receptor beta chains from one sample, sequenced in a study of blood T cell repertoires in COVID-19. Here immunoSEQ multiplex PCR was the method, and the copy in TCRdb shows in-frame clones only, minus some. The sample records 110,000 to 150,000 clones, roughly 80% being singletons. The sequenced material came from peripheral blood. These receptors were taken from a human donor in a cohort sampled during active COVID-19. CDR3s include the opening cysteine and the closing phenylalanine or tryptophan. D genes are given only for firm matches. Clone sizes are given selectively: once, few, many, or a class where the clone is expanded.

V	D	J	size	CDR3	DNA
TRBV19	NA	TRBJ1-5	NA	CASARQGNQPQHF	TGTGCCAGTGCCCGACAGGGCAATCAGCCCCAGCATTTT
TRBV19	TRBD1	TRBJ1-5	once	CASSISGGSQPQHF	TGTGCCAGTAGTATCTCAGGGGGCAGTCAGCCCCAGCATTTT
TRBV12-3/TRBV12-4	NA	TRBJ2-5	NA	CASRVAGAETQYF	TGTGCCAGCAGGGTCGCGGGCGCAGAGACCCAGTACTTC
TRBV25-1	NA	TRBJ2-2	NA	CASSEFRGSGELFF	TGTGCCAGCAGTGAATTCAGGGGATCCGGGGAGCTGTTTTTT
TRBV5-4	TRBD1	TRBJ2-7	NA	CASSHPGQGYEQYF	TGTGCCAGCAGTCACCCGGGACAGGGGTACGAGCAGTACTTC
TRBV6-5	TRBD2	TRBJ2-3	NA	CASSYSAGGTDTQYF	TGTGCCAGCAGTTACTCCGCGGGGGGCACAGATACGCAGTATTTT
TRBV5-1	NA	TRBJ1-2	NA	CASSRSLIAGGYTF	TGCGCCAGCAGCAGGTCGTTGATCGCGGGTGGCTACACCTTC
TRBV3-1/TRBV3-2	TRBD1	TRBJ2-5	NA	CASSRTGGQETQYF	TGTGCCAGCAGCCGGACAGGGGGACAAGAGACCCAGTACTTC
TRBV5-1	TRBD1	TRBJ2-2	NA	CASSADRGYTGELFF	TGCGCCAGCAGCGCGGACAGGGGGTACACCGGGGAGCTGTTTTTT
TRBV5-1	TRBD1	TRBJ1-2	NA	CASSPGGTGAYGYTF	TGCGCCAGCAGCCCTGGCGGGACAGGGGCCTATGGCTACACCTTC
TRBV19	TRBD2	TRBJ2-3	NA	CASRVAGGFTDTQYF	TGTGCCAGTCGCGTAGCGGGGGGATTCACAGATACGCAGTATTTT
TRBV5-5	TRBD1	TRBJ2-7	once	CASSYDRGRYEQYF	TGTGCCAGCAGCTATGACAGGGGAAGGTACGAGCAGTACTTC
TRBV14	NA	TRBJ2-1	NA	CASRGDSISYNEQFF	TGTGCCAGCAGAGGGGACTCGATCTCCTACAATGAGCAGTTCTTC
TRBV4-1	NA	TRBJ1-5	NA	CASSRNRGGNQPQHF	TGCGCCAGCAGTCGCAACCGGGGGGGAAATCAGCCCCAGCATTTT
TRBV6-5	NA	TRBJ2-7	NA	CASRLGPYEQYF	TGTGCCAGCAGGTTGGGGCCATACGAGCAGTACTTC
TRBV6-2/TRBV6-3	NA	TRBJ2-7	NA	CASSLNLYEQYF	TGTGCCAGCAGTCTCAACTTATACGAGCAGTACTTC
TRBV11-2	TRBD1	TRBJ1-4	NA	CASNRQGAVNEKLFF	TGTGCCAGCAATAGACAGGGGGCCGTTAATGAAAAACTGTTTTTT